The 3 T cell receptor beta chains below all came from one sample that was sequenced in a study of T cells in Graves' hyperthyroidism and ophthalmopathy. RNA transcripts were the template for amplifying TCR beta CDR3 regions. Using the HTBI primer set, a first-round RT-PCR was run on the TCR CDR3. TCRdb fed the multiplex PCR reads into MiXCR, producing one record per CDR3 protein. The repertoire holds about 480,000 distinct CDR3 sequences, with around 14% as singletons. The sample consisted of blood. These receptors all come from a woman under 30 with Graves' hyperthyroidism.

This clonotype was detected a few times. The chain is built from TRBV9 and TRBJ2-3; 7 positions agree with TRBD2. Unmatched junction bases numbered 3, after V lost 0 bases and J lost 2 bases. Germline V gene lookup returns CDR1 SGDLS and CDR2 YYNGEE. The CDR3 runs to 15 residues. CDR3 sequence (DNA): TGTGCCAGCAGCGTAGTTAGCGGGCCCACAGATACGCAGTATTTT. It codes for CASSVVSGPTDTQYF.

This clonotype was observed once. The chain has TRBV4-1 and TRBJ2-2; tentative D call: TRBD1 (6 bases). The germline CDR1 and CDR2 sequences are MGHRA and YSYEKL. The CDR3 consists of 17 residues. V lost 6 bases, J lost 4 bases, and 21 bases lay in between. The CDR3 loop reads CASRQLRTGSLTGELFF. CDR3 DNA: TGCGCCAGCAGGCAACTACGTACAGGGAGCCTCACCGGGGAGCTGTTTTTT.

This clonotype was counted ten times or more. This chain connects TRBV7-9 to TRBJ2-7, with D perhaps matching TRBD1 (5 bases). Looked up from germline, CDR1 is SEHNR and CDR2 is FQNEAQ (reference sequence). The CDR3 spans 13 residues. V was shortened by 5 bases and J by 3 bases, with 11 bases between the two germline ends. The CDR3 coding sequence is TGTGCCAGCAGCCCCCGACAGTACTACGAGCAGTACTTC. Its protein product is CASSPRQYYEQYF.